The clone carrying this TCR beta chain showed up just once. The target antigen is unknown. Naive and memory CD4+ T cells were separated from cryopreserved PBMCs. Naive or memory CD4+ cells were cultured 1:1 with T cell-depleted PBMCs plus CEF. CDR3 length: 16 amino acids. Germline lookup yields CDR1 LGHNA and CDR2 YSLEER. V lost 0 bases, J lost 2 bases, and 12 bases lay in between. These data are taken from a study of CD4 T cells in relation to SARS-CoV-2 and coronaviruses. Study overall: PBMCs were cultured with antigen for nine to eleven days before TCR beta sequencing.

Clones were sequenced by immunoSEQ multiplex PCR, and TCRdb holds only the in-frame ones, with some missing. The sample comprises around 40,000 clones, about 87% of which are singletons, and around 1.2% rests with the top ten. This chain uses TRBV4-3 with TRBJ2-3; D is uncertain. Source material: naive CD4+ T cells from PBMCs, cultured in vitro. Specified subset: naive CD4+ T cells isolated by negative enrichment. This receptor was taken from an adult with COVID-19. The CDR3 nucleotides are TGCGCCAGCAGCCAAGATCCTTCACGTCACACAGATACGCAGTATTTT. The encoded protein is CASSQDPSRHTDTQYF.